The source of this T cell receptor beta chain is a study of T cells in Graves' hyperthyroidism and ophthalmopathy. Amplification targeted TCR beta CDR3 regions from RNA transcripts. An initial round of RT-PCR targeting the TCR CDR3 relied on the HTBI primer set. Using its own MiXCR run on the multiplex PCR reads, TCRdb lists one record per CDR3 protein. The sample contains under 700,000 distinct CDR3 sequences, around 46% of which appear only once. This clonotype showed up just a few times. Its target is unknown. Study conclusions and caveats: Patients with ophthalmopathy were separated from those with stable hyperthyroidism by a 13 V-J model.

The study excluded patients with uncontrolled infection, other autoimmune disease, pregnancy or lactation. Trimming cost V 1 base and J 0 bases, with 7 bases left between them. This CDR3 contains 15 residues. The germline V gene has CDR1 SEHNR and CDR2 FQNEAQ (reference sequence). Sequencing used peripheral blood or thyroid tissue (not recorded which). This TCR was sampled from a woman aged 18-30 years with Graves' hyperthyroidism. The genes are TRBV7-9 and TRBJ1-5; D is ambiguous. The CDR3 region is CASSLDRYSNQPQHF. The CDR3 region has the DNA TGTGCCAGCAGCTTAGATCGGTATAGCAATCAGCCCCAGCATTTT.